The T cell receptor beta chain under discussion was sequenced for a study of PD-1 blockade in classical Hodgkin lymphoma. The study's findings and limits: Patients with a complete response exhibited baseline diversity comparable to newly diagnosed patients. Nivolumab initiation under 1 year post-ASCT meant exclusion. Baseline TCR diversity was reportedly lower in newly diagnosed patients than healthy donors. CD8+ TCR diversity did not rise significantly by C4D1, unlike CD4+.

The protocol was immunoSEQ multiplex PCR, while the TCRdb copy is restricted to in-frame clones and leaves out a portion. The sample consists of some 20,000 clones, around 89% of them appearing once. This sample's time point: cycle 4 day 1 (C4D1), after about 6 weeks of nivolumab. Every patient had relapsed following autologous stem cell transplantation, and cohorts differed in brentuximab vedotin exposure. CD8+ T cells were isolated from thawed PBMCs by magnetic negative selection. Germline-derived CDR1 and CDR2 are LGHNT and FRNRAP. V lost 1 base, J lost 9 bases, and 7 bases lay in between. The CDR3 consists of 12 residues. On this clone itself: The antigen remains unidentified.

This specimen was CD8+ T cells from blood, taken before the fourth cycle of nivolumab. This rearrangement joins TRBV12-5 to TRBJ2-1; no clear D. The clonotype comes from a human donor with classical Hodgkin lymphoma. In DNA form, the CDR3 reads TGTGCTAGTGGTTTGGGGCCGCCTGAGCAGTTCTTC. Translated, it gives CASGLGPPEQFF.